Below are 29 T cell receptor beta chains sequenced from a single sample in a study. TCRdb passed the RT-PCR reads through MiXCR, listing each CDR3 protein once. The table lists 550,000 to 750,000 distinct CDR3 sequences, approximately 15% of them singletons. Sequencing was carried out using memory CD4+ T cells from blood. The receptor source for this set is a female donor in good health, serving as a healthy control.

This clonotype came up many times. The chain couples TRBV6-5 to TRBJ1-5, with 8 bases lining up with TRBD1. The junction had 10 bases not matched to a gene; V was cut back by 6 bases and J by 0 bases. This CDR3 is 17 amino acids long. Looked up from germline, CDR1 is MNHEY and CDR2 is SVGAGI. In DNA form, the CDR3 reads TGTGCCAGCAGACCCGGGACAGGCGATTATAGCAATCAGCCCCAGCATTTT. Its protein is CASRPGTGDYSNQPQHF.

V usage is TRBV20-1 and J usage is TRBJ2-3, with TRBD2 matching 14 bases. The CDR3 has 15 amino acids. Germline V gives CDR1 DFQATT, CDR2 SNEGSKA (reference sequence). J was trimmed by 1 base and V by 6 bases; bases with no gene match: 3. In DNA form, the CDR3 reads TGCAGTGCGGGGACTAGCGGGAGTGGCACAGATACGCAGTATTTT. Translating gives CSAGTSGSGTDTQYF.

CDR3 amino acids: CASSLLPPAQSSGNTIYF. The CDR3 nucleotides are TGCGCCAGCAGCTTGCTTCCCCCAGCGCAGAGCTCTGGAAACACCATATATTTT. The chain couples TRBV5-1 to TRBJ1-3; D is unclear. CDR1 and CDR2 from the germline V gene are SGHRS and YFSETQ. The V end lost 1 base, the J end lost 0 bases, and 17 bases lay between the germline ends. The CDR3 loop spans 18 amino acids.

This clonotype showed up just a few times. This chain connects TRBV15 to TRBJ1-2; no firm D call. This CDR3 spans 12 amino acids. In germline, CDR1 is LNHNV, CDR2 YYDKDF (reference sequence). V dropped 3 bases and J dropped 5 bases, with 7 bases sitting between them. Here the CDR3 DNA reads TGTGCCACCAGCAGGACGGAATATGGCTACACCTTC. It encodes CATSRTEYGYTF.

This clonotype has at least ten counts. This chain connects TRBV6-5 to TRBJ2-7; perhaps TRBD1 as D (7 bases). The CDR3 covers 18 residues. Germline CDR1 MNHEY, CDR2 SVGAGI. The V end was cut by 5 bases, the J end by 6 bases, with 29 bases between. The CDR3: CASSPHSPTGPKGGEQYF. DNA of the CDR3: TGTGCCAGCAGTCCCCACTCCCCGACAGGGCCTAAGGGAGGCGAGCAGTACTTC.

This clonotype occurred many times. This chain connects TRBV11-2 to TRBJ1-1, with 9 bases that match TRBD1. This CDR3 has 13 amino acids. CDR1 is SGHAT, CDR2 FQNNGV, per germline. The V and J ends lost 5 bases and 5 bases, in that order; junction bases with no gene match: 3. CDR3 DNA: TGTGCCAGCAGCCCGGACAGGGGTACTGAAGCTTTCTTT. It encodes CASSPDRGTEAFF.

Worth noting for this clonotype: This clone may be a read error of a much larger clone one base away. The chain is built from TRBV5-1 and TRBJ1-4; D is unresolved. Germline V lookup: CDR1 SGHRS, CDR2 YFSETQ. Trimming cost V 6 bases and J 13 bases, with 16 bases left between them. This CDR3 is built from 12 residues. CDR3 nucleotides: TGCGCCAGCACCAACCCAAGACGGGGACTGTTTTTT. Translation gives CASTNPRRGLFF.

On this clonotype itself: This may be a read error: a much more frequent sequence differs by one nucleotide. The chain has TRBV7-6 and TRBJ2-5; D is unclear. The CDR3 spans 17 residues. The germline V gene encodes CDR1 SGHVS and CDR2 FNYEAQ. The ends were cut back, 5 bases at V and 2 bases at J, with 21 bases in the middle. The CDR3 reads CASSQNLRTIYQETQYF. DNA of the CDR3: TGTGCCAGCAGCCAGAATTTGCGGACGATATATCAAGAGACCCAGTACTTC.

J is TRBJ1-6 and V is TRBV30, with D unclear. Looked up from germline, CDR1 is GTSNPN and CDR2 is SVGIG (reference sequence). V lost 1 base and J lost 9, with 7 bases in between. The CDR3 runs to 12 residues. This chain's CDR3 is CAWSGGGSPLHF. CDR3 in DNA: TGTGCCTGGAGTGGGGGAGGTTCACCCCTCCACTTT.

This clonotype showed up many times. The chain combines TRBV12-3 or TRBV12-4 with TRBJ1-1; D gene ambiguous. V shed 3 bases and J shed 3 bases, with 8 bases lying between them. The CDR3 spans 13 residues. The CDR3 sequence: CASSLGGHTEAFF. CDR3 nucleotide sequence: TGTGCCAGCAGTTTGGGAGGGCACACTGAAGCTTTCTTT.

This clonotype occurred many times. The chain combines TRBV29-1 with TRBJ2-1, with D tentatively TRBD1 (5 bases). The germline V gene encodes CDR1 SQVTM and CDR2 ANQGSEA. Trimming took 7 bases from V and 12 from J, leaving 19 bases between them. The CDR3 covers 12 residues. The DNA for the CDR3 is TGCAGCGGATCCGAAACAGGTTTGGGGCAGTTCTTC. Translated: CSGSETGLGQFF.

This clonotype came up a few times. V gene TRBV3-1 combines with J gene TRBJ1-5; possibly TRBD1 for D (6 bases). The CDR3 has 15 residues. Germline V CDR1 and CDR2: LGHDT, YNNKEL (reference sequence). Trimming took 4 bases from V and 0 from J, leaving 10 bases between them. The CDR3 DNA follows: TGTGCCAGCAGCCCCGCGGGGGCTAGCAATCAGCCCCAGCATTTT. Translation gives CASSPAGASNQPQHF.

This clonotype was counted between two and nine times. J is TRBJ1-1 and V is TRBV9; D is unclear. The germline CDR1 and CDR2 sequences are SGDLS and YYNGEE. The CDR3 loop spans 14 amino acids. V was clipped by 0 bases and J by 1 base, with 7 bases between them. CDR3 sequence: CASSVVPENTEAFF. CDR3 DNA sequence: TGTGCCAGCAGCGTAGTTCCGGAGAACACTGAAGCTTTCTTT.

The chain joins TRBV20-1 to TRBJ1-5; 7 nucleotides line up with TRBD1. Germline V gene lookup returns CDR1 DFQATT and CDR2 SNEGSKA (reference sequence). The CDR3 totals 17 residues. The V and J ends lost 0 bases and 2 bases, in that order; junction bases with no gene match: 10. This CDR3 is CSARDRDRVFGNQPQHF. For the CDR3, the DNA is TGCAGTGCTAGAGATCGTGACAGGGTTTTCGGCAATCAGCCCCAGCATTTT.

This clonotype showed up just a few times. The gene calls are TRBV29-1 and TRBJ2-1; no clear D. Germline CDR1 and CDR2: SQVTM and ANQGSEA. V was clipped by 7 bases and J by 6 bases, with 19 bases between them. The CDR3 loop spans 14 amino acids. The CDR3 DNA reads as TGCAGCGGCAGACCCTCTTCAGCAGGCAATGAGCAGTTCTTC. It encodes CSGRPSSAGNEQFF.

This clonotype was picked up a small number of times. The J gene is TRBJ1-1, the V gene TRBV7-6, with D uncertain. Germline V lookup: CDR1 SGHVS, CDR2 FNYEAQ. The CDR3 is 13 residues long. The V gene lost 1 base and the J gene lost 5 bases, with 8 bases spanning the gap. CDR3 bases: TGTGCCAGCAGCTTAGTCGAAGCAACTGAAGCTTTCTTT. The encoded protein is CASSLVEATEAFF.

This clonotype was found a few times. The V call is TRBV6-4, the J call TRBJ2-6; TRBD2 might be the D (7 bases). The V end lost 3 bases, the J end lost 2 bases, and 11 bases lay between the germline ends. Germline assignment: CDR1 MRHNA and CDR2 SNTAGT. CDR3 size: 16 residues. The CDR3 spells CASSEEGGAGANVLTF. The CDR3 DNA reads TGTGCCAGCAGTGAGGAGGGGGGGGCTGGGGCCAACGTCCTGACTTTC.

This clonotype came up many times. This sequence joins TRBV7-2 and TRBJ2-3; 7 bases agree with TRBD1. The germline V gene has CDR1 SGHTA and CDR2 FQGNSA. The CDR3 extends over 16 amino acids. V trimming: 3 bases; J trimming: 0 bases; junction bases outside the gene matches: 6. Here the CDR3 DNA reads TGTGCCAGCAGCTTGAGACAGGGTTCTAGCACAGATACGCAGTATTTT. Translated, it gives CASSLRQGSSTDTQYF.

This clonotype was counted at least ten times. The genes are TRBV6-1 and TRBJ1-2, with TRBD1 as a possible D gene (5 bases). Germline V gives CDR1 MNHNS, CDR2 SASEGT. V lost 2 bases to trimming and J lost 0 bases, with 10 bases between them. This CDR3 contains 15 residues. CDR3 in DNA: TGTGCCAGCAGTGAAAGCGGGGACGCTAACTATGGCTACACCTTC. The encoded protein is CASSESGDANYGYTF.

The table lists this clonotype with a few counts. The chain has TRBV20-1 and TRBJ2-7, with TRBD2 matching over 8 bases. CDR3 length: 14 amino acids. CDR1 is DFQATT, CDR2 SNEGSKA, per germline (reference sequence). The V gene end was trimmed by 4 bases and the J gene end by 4 bases; junction bases not matched to a gene: 9. The CDR3 DNA is TGCAGTGCTACGACGGGACTAGATATGTACGAGCAGTACTTC. Amino acid sequence: CSATTGLDMYEQYF.

Many counts were recorded for this clonotype. The chain is built from TRBV5-1 and TRBJ2-1; TRBD2 is a possible D gene (5 bases). The CDR3 extends over 14 amino acids. Trimming removed 4 bases at V and 5 bases at J, with 13 bases between. Germline V lookup: CDR1 SGHRS, CDR2 YFSETQ. CDR3 protein: CASSPDSTNNEQFF. The CDR3 DNA follows: TGCGCCAGCAGCCCGGACTCGACCAACAATGAGCAGTTCTTC.

The chain employs TRBV11-2 and TRBJ1-2; a weak D match, TRBD1 (5 bases). Germline V gene lookup returns CDR1 SGHAT and CDR2 FQNNGV. Trimming pared 5 bases from V and 4 bases from J, leaving 17 bases between. This CDR3 is built from 15 residues. The CDR3 nucleotides read TGTGCCAGCAGCCCTCTGGGGGTTGGTAGCTATGGCTACACCTTC. Amino acid sequence: CASSPLGVGSYGYTF. Full variable domain (rest looked up from reference TRBV11-2 and TRBJ1-2): EAGVAQSPRYKIIEKRQSVAFWCNPISGHATLYWYQQILGQGPKLLIQFQNNGVVDDSQLPKDRFSAERLKGVDSTLKIQPAKLEDSAVYLCASSPLGVGSYGYTFGSGTRLTVV.

CDR3 amino acids: CASSLTSGVRTDTQYF. The DNA of the CDR3 is TGTGCCAGCAGCTTAACTAGCGGAGTACGAACAGATACGCAGTATTTT. The chain has TRBV7-2 and TRBJ2-3; 8 nucleotides agree with TRBD2. In germline, CDR1 is SGHTA, CDR2 FQGNSA. The CDR3 is 16 residues long. V was pared by 2 bases and J by 3 bases, with 7 bases of the junction left unmatched.

The V gene is TRBV5-1, the J gene TRBJ1-6; 9 bases map to TRBD1. CDR1 and CDR2 (germline): SGHRS, YFSETQ. The CDR3 covers 16 residues. With 3 bases clipped from V and 9 bases from J, the junction kept 10 bases outside the gene matches. In DNA form, the CDR3 reads TGCGCCAGCAGCTCGCCGGACAGGGGCGCAGGTTCACCCCTCCACTTT. Residues: CASSSPDRGAGSPLHF.

CDR3 nucleotides: TGTGCCAGCAGTGATGGGGGGGCTATGAACACTGAAGCTTTCTTT. This translates into CASSDGGAMNTEAFF. The chain joins TRBV6-1 to TRBJ1-1; TRBD1 is a possible D gene (6 bases). Germline V gene sequence: CDR1 MNHNS, CDR2 SASEGT. The CDR3 loop spans 15 amino acids. The V and J ends lost 3 bases and 0 bases respectively, with 11 bases between them.

This clonotype was seen more than once but under ten times. V usage is TRBV5-4 and J usage is TRBJ2-5; TRBD1 is a possible D gene (5 bases). The CDR3 runs 12 residues. Trimming left V 5 bases short and J 3 bases short, with 8 bases between. CDR1 SGHNT and CDR2 YYREEE come from the germline V gene (reference sequence). The CDR3 nucleotides are TGTGCCAGCAGACAGGATGAAGAGACCCAGTACTTC. Its translation is CASRQDEETQYF.

The chain uses TRBV12-3 or TRBV12-4 and TRBJ1-2, with D perhaps matching TRBD1 (6 bases). The CDR3 totals 15 residues. Trimming took off 5 bases at V and 1 base at J, with 14 bases between the two ends. DNA of the CDR3: TGTGCCAGCAGTCTCCGGGACATCCTTAACTATGGCTACACCTTC. Translating it yields CASSLRDILNYGYTF.

This clonotype was recorded at least ten times. This rearrangement joins TRBV20-1 to TRBJ2-5, with TRBD1 matching over 7 bases. This CDR3 region has 16 residues. Germline lookup yields CDR1 DFQATT and CDR2 SNEGSKA (reference sequence). The ends lost 0 bases at V and 4 bases at J; junction bases unmatched: 11. CDR3 residues: CSARDPARGMAETQYF. The CDR3 nucleotides are TGCAGTGCTAGAGACCCTGCCAGGGGGATGGCAGAGACCCAGTACTTC.

The gene calls are TRBV6-1 and TRBJ2-2; unclear D gene. Germline V CDR1 and CDR2: MNHNS, SASEGT. The ends were cut back, 2 bases at V and 3 bases at J, with 7 bases in the middle. The CDR3 sequence is 14 residues long. CDR3 sequence: CASSESQYTGELFF. CDR3 nucleotide sequence: TGTGCCAGCAGTGAAAGTCAGTACACCGGGGAGCTGTTTTTT.